Listed below are T cell receptor beta chains from one sample, sequenced in a study of multiple sclerosis patients with progressive multifocal leukoencephalopathy. TCRdb's copy holds only in-frame clones and misses some; the assay was immunoSEQ multiplex PCR. This sample has around 30,000 clones; around 87% occur once, and the top ten carry about 1.3%. This sample comprised PBMCs, obtained from a patient treated with natalizumab. The origin of the receptors is a human donor with multiple sclerosis. Both conserved end residues are part of each CDR3. Size is stated for part of the rows, as once, few or many counts, or as a class when the clone is expanded.

clone size	V gene	J gene	CDR3 protein
.	TRBV2	TRBJ1-1	CASTVTGVATEAFF
.	TRBV7-9	TRBJ2-1	CASRLGTGTSYNEQFF
.	TRBV16	TRBJ1-2	CASSQGDRGAYGYTF
.	TRBV19	TRBJ1-5	CASSISQNSNQPQHF
.	TRBV4-1	TRBJ1-4	CASRPGTGLDERLFF
.	TRBV7-8	TRBJ1-2	CASSLAQRTFTNYGYTF
.	TRBV5-4	TRBJ2-3	CASSLDISTDTQYF
.	TRBV5-1	TRBJ1-4	CASSLETGYNEKLFF
.	TRBV5-1	TRBJ2-2	CASSLQRGVPGELFF
.	TRBV7-3	TRBJ2-7	CASSLTGGSHEQYF
.	TRBV7-2	TRBJ2-5	CASSLGGGPQETQYF
.	TRBV7-9	TRBJ1-2	CASSQNDRTYGYTF
.	TRBV19	TRBJ1-5	CASNLGGNQPQHF
.	TRBV18	TRBJ1-1	CASSPQTGGNTEAFF
.	TRBV27	TRBJ2-7	CASKTGAGYEQYF
.	TRBV2	TRBJ1-2	CASSVQGLDYGYTF
.	TRBV6-4	TRBJ2-6	CASSEGQPSGANVLTF
.	TRBV4-2	TRBJ1-3	CASSQDTVRSGNTIYF
.	TRBV4-1	TRBJ1-2	CASSQGRGYGYTF
.	TRBV10-3	TRBJ1-6	CAISDSSSSYNSPLHF
.	TRBV19	TRBJ1-1	CASSSDRTKNTEAFF
.	TRBV7-9	TRBJ1-2	CASSSLAKRGYTF
once	TRBV11-2	TRBJ2-3	CASSLGSGGTQYF
.	TRBV21-1	TRBJ2-3	CASSKAGVGTDTQYF
.	TRBV18	TRBJ2-1	CASWTFSTNEQFF
.	TRBV7-7	TRBJ2-1	CASPGTGVSGNEQFF
.	TRBV19	TRBJ1-5	CASRRRHQFSNQPQHF
.	TRBV30	TRBJ1-2	CAWSVRGSGRNYGYTF
.	TRBV6-6	TRBJ2-4	CASSYRDRNIQYF
.	TRBV7-9	TRBJ2-1	CASSLAGSSYNEQFF
.	TRBV6-1	TRBJ1-1	CASRGSGVGTEAFF
few	TRBV7-6	TRBJ1-1	CASSLDENTEAFF
.	TRBV9	TRBJ2-5	CASSRGVGEETQYF
.	TRBV5-8	TRBJ2-7	CASSGDSYEQYF
.	TRBV7-8	TRBJ2-1	CASSLEGAGLREFF
few	TRBV11-3	TRBJ2-5	CASSASGGGETQYF
.	TRBV27	TRBJ1-1	CASSRGQVNTEAFF